Below are 31 T cell receptor beta chains sequenced from a single sample in a study of Graves' ophthalmopathy and Graves' hyperthyroidism. Investigators amplified TCR beta CDR3 regions from RNA transcripts. Second-round multiplex PCR came after a first-round RT-PCR that employed HTBI primers. TCRdb reanalysed the multiplex PCR reads using MiXCR and keeps one entry per CDR3 protein. The table shows some 240,000 distinct CDR3 sequences, with around 45% occurring only once. Sequencing was done on a sample of peripheral blood. These receptors were obtained from an adult man with Graves' ophthalmopathy.

This clonotype has only a few counts. The V call is TRBV25-1, the J call TRBJ1-5; D not certain. V was pared by 6 bases and J by 2 bases, with 17 bases between. Germline V gene sequence: CDR1 MGHDK, CDR2 SYGVNS. The length of the CDR3 is 16 residues. Here the CDR3 DNA reads TGTGCCAGCAGGTCACTCGAGGCGAGGGGCAATCAGCCCCAGCATTTT. Residues: CASRSLEARGNQPQHF.

V and J are TRBV5-4 and TRBJ2-7; 8 bases line up with TRBD1. The CDR3 consists of 14 residues. Germline V lookup: CDR1 SGHNT, CDR2 YYREEE (reference sequence). J lost 2 bases, V lost 1 base, and 2 bases had no gene match. This CDR3 is CASSLRQGTYEQYF. The CDR3 bases are TGTGCCAGCAGCTTGCGACAGGGGACCTACGAGCAGTACTTC.

In this sample, this clonotype turned up a few times. The chain couples TRBV2 to TRBJ1-4, with D unresolved. Trimming pared 6 bases from V and 4 bases from J, leaving 12 bases between. The CDR3 length is 14 residues. CDR1 and CDR2 (germline): SNHLY, FYNNEI. Here the CDR3 DNA reads TGTGCCAGCAGCCCCATGGACGTTAATGAAAAACTGTTTTTT. Encoded protein: CASSPMDVNEKLFF.

This clonotype was counted a few times. The rearrangement uses TRBV10-3 and TRBJ1-5; D not certain. Trimming shortened V by 0 bases and J by 1 base, and 10 bases separated the two germline ends. Per germline, CDR1 ENHRY and CDR2 SYGVKD. This CDR3 is 16 amino acids long. For the CDR3, the DNA is TGTGCCATCAGTGAGTCCACAGAAGGAAGCAATCAGCCCCAGCATTTT. It encodes CAISESTEGSNQPQHF.

The chain carries TRBV5-1 and TRBJ2-5, with 13 positions matching TRBD2. V shed 2 bases and J 4 bases; nucleotides not matched to a gene: 17. The CDR3 is 20 amino acids. Germline loops: CDR1 SGHRS, CDR2 YFSETQ. The CDR3 reads CASSLIPVRLAGGSGETQYF. The CDR3 DNA reads TGCGCCAGCAGCTTAATTCCCGTCCGACTAGCGGGAGGCTCAGGAGAGACCCAGTACTTC.

V is TRBV28 and J is TRBJ1-5, with D maybe TRBD1 (6 bases). With 7 bases removed from V and 5 bases from J, the gap between germline ends came to 9 bases. Germline assignment: CDR1 MDHEN and CDR2 SYDVKM. The CDR3 has 12 amino acids. Here the CDR3 reads CASTDSHQPQHF. Here the CDR3 DNA reads TGTGCCAGCACGGACAGCCATCAGCCCCAGCATTTT.

This clonotype was detected a few times. V gene TRBV12-3 or TRBV12-4 combines with J gene TRBJ2-5; D is uncertain. The V gene lost 1 base and the J gene lost 2 bases, with 8 bases spanning the gap. This CDR3 comprises 14 residues. CDR3 sequence: CASSLDAVQETQYF. In DNA form, the CDR3 reads TGTGCCAGCAGTTTAGACGCAGTACAAGAGACCCAGTACTTC.

The chain joins TRBV9 to TRBJ2-5; D is unclear. The germline V and J ends were trimmed by 5 bases and 2 bases, with 13 bases remaining between them. Germline V CDR1 and CDR2: SGDLS, YYNGEE. There are 14 residues in the CDR3. The CDR3 bases are TGTGCCAGCAGTAGTCCGGCAGCACAAGAGACCCAGTACTTC. It encodes CASSSPAAQETQYF. Full variable domain (missing parts from reference TRBV9 and TRBJ2-5): DSGVTQTPKHLITATGQRVTLRCSPRSGDLSVYWYQQSLDQGLQFLIQYYNGEERAKGNILERFSAQQFPDLHSELNLSSLELGDSALYFCASSSPAAQETQYFGPGTRLLVL.

This clonotype has ten or more counts. The chain uses TRBV7-9 and TRBJ2-6, with D uncertain. Trimming left V 3 bases short and J 0 bases short, with 15 bases between. Germline CDR1 SEHNR, CDR2 FQNEAQ (reference sequence). CDR3 length: 18 amino acids. The CDR3 coding sequence is TGTGCCAGCAGCTTCGTGGAGACATCCCACTCTGGGGCCAACGTCCTGACTTTC. It specifies CASSFVETSHSGANVLTF.

This clonotype was observed at least ten times. The CDR3 nucleotides read TGTGCCATCATGGGGACTTCGGGGTACACTGAAGCTTTCTTT. It encodes CAIMGTSGYTEAFF. The rearrangement links TRBV10-3 to TRBJ1-1; maybe TRBD1 (5 bases). Germline values: CDR1 ENHRY, CDR2 SYGVKD. V was pared by 7 bases and J by 3 bases, with 15 bases between. The CDR3 sequence is 14 residues long.

V and J are TRBV5-5 and TRBJ2-7; tentative D call: TRBD2 (6 bases). The CDR3 sequence is 14 residues long. With 3 bases removed from V and 3 bases from J, the gap between germline ends came to 13 bases. Germline CDR1 is SGHKS and CDR2 is YYEKEE (reference sequence). The CDR3 is CASSYGGPFYEQYF. DNA for the CDR3: TGTGCCAGCAGCTACGGAGGGCCTTTCTACGAGCAGTACTTC.

This clonotype was detected only a few times. V usage is TRBV10-3 and J usage is TRBJ1-1; the match to TRBD1 covers 7 bases. The CDR3 runs 13 residues. Germline CDR1 ENHRY, CDR2 SYGVKD. Trimming removed 7 bases from V and 1 base from J; junction bases left unmatched: 3. The CDR3 DNA sequence: TGTGCCATCAAGGGACAGCCGAACACTGAAGCTTTCTTT. Translating gives CAIKGQPNTEAFF.

Only a few counts were recorded for this clonotype. The chain joins TRBV27 to TRBJ2-7; TRBD1 matches 9 bases. V was pared by 3 bases and J by 5 bases, with 5 bases of the junction left unmatched. The CDR3 totals 14 residues. Germline CDR1 is MNHEY and CDR2 is SMNVEV (reference sequence). This CDR3 reads CASSFPGQGHEQYF. For the CDR3, the DNA is TGTGCCAGCAGTTTCCCGGGACAGGGCCACGAGCAGTACTTC.

This chain joins TRBV7-8 and TRBJ1-4; D is perhaps TRBD1 (5 bases). Germline V gives CDR1 SGHVS, CDR2 FQNEAQ. Trimming took 6 bases from V and 8 from J, leaving 22 bases between them. The CDR3 is 16 amino acids. CDR3 bases: TGTGCCAGCAGTGCAGCAACCGGGGCCATGGGGGAAAAACTGTTTTTT. Protein product: CASSAATGAMGEKLFF.

This clonotype showed up just a few times. The V and J genes are TRBV12-3 or TRBV12-4 and TRBJ2-7; D is uncertain. The CDR3 extends over 14 amino acids. V lost 3 bases and J 2 bases, leaving 11 bases between the germline ends. CDR3 DNA sequence: TGTGCCAGCAGTTTCGGCCCAAGCCCCTACGAGCAGTACTTC. Its protein product is CASSFGPSPYEQYF.

The rearrangement links TRBV11-2 to TRBJ2-7; tentative D call: TRBD1 (5 bases). Germline CDR1 is SGHAT and CDR2 is FQNNGV. V lost 0 bases and J lost 2, with 11 bases in between. This CDR3 has 15 residues. CDR3 DNA: TGTGCCAGCAGCTTAGACATGGGGCGTACCTACGAGCAGTACTTC. Protein product: CASSLDMGRTYEQYF.

Only a few counts were recorded for this clonotype. The V call is TRBV10-2, the J call TRBJ1-5, with 12 bases fitting TRBD1. Trimming cost V 3 bases and J 7 bases; bases outside gene matches: 4. This CDR3 comprises 15 residues. Germline CDR1 is WSHSY and CDR2 is SAAADI. CDR3 sequence: CASSEGTGGGQPQHF. CDR3 nucleotides: TGCGCCAGCAGTGAAGGGACAGGGGGCGGCCAGCCCCAGCATTTT.

The CDR3 loop is CSAQPRQDRDPYGYTF. CDR3 coding DNA: TGCAGTGCCCAACCAAGGCAGGACAGGGACCCCTATGGCTACACCTTC. V and J are TRBV20-1 and TRBJ1-2; TRBD1 aligns across 8 bases. The CDR3 sequence is 16 residues long. Germline CDR1 is DFQATT and CDR2 is SNEGSKA (reference sequence). The trim removed 6 bases at V and 4 bases at J, leaving 16 bases unmatched.

About this clonotype: Likely a read error: the CDR3 ends without its conserved phenylalanine or tryptophan. This chain uses TRBV29-1 with TRBJ1-1, with a possible D match to TRBD1 (5 bases). The germline V gene encodes CDR1 SQVTM and CDR2 ANQGSEA. Trimming left V 6 bases short and J 0 bases short, with 20 bases between. CDR3 length equals 16 residues. CDR3 sequence (DNA): TGCAGCGTCCAAGGGGTAAGAGGCTACCTGAACACTGAAGCTTTCTTA. Encoded protein: CSVQGVRGYLNTEAFL.

This clonotype was detected only a few times. This chain links TRBV5-1 with TRBJ1-1; no definite D call. The germline V gene encodes CDR1 SGHRS and CDR2 YFSETQ. The V and J ends lost 4 bases and 5 bases respectively, with 18 bases between them. This CDR3 has 15 residues. CDR3 DNA sequence: TGCGCCAGCAGCCCTTCCGGACTCTTGGGAACTGAAGCTTTCTTT. Residues: CASSPSGLLGTEAFF.

This clonotype was seen a handful of times. The genes are TRBV20-1 and TRBJ1-4, with D possibly being TRBD1 (5 bases). The germline gives CDR1 DFQATT, CDR2 SNEGSKA (reference sequence). This CDR3 contains 12 residues. Trimming cost V 3 bases and J 6 bases, with 8 bases left between them. Written as DNA, the CDR3 is TGCAGTGCTAGTAGGGGTGATGAAAAACTGTTTTTT. As protein: CSASRGDEKLFF.

The genes are TRBV5-1 and TRBJ2-7, with 10 bases fitting TRBD2. Germline V gives CDR1 SGHRS, CDR2 YFSETQ. The CDR3 loop spans 17 amino acids. V gave up 4 bases and J gave up 6 bases; unmatched junction bases: 16. The CDR3 sequence: CASSHGTSEGMAFEQYF. CDR3 nucleotides: TGCGCCAGCAGCCACGGGACTAGCGAAGGCATGGCCTTCGAGCAGTACTTC. The whole variable domain, filled in from reference TRBV5-1 and TRBJ2-7, reads KAGVTQTPRYLIKTRGQQVTLSCSPISGHRSVSWYQQTPGQGLQFLFEYFSETQRNKGNFPGRFSGRQFSNSRSEMNVSTLELGDSALYLCASSHGTSEGMAFEQYFGPGTRLTVT.

The gene calls are TRBV9 and TRBJ2-5, with a weak D call TRBD1 (6 bases). Germline assignment: CDR1 SGDLS and CDR2 YYNGEE. With 4 bases removed from V and 5 bases from J, the gap between germline ends came to 15 bases. The CDR3 consists of 14 residues. In DNA form, the CDR3 reads TGTGCCAGCAGCAGGACAGCCCAGACGGAGACCCAGTACTTC. It is translated as CASSRTAQTETQYF.

V gene TRBV29-1 combines with J gene TRBJ2-7, with 7 bases lining up with TRBD1. With V trimmed by 4 bases and J by 7 bases, 10 bases remained unmatched. Germline CDR1 is SQVTM and CDR2 is ANQGSEA. The CDR3 runs 13 residues. In DNA, the CDR3 is TGCAGCGTTGTGAAGGACAGGAACACAGAGCAGTACTTC. Residues: CSVVKDRNTEQYF.

This clonotype was seen a single time. The chain combines TRBV6-5 with TRBJ1-1, with TRBD1 identical over 7 bases. The CDR3 runs to 14 residues. The trim removed 7 bases at V and 3 bases at J, leaving 8 bases unmatched. Germline V gives CDR1 MNHEY, CDR2 SVGAGI. The CDR3 here is CASTSTGWDTEAFF. The CDR3 DNA reads as TGTGCCAGCACCTCGACAGGGTGGGACACTGAAGCTTTCTTT.

The chain joins TRBV7-9 to TRBJ1-4; D is unresolved. Germline CDR1 is SEHNR and CDR2 is FQNEAQ (reference sequence). There are 13 residues in the CDR3. The V gene lost 5 bases and the J gene lost 6 bases, with 10 bases spanning the gap. The CDR3 sequence is CASSERGYEKLFF. In nucleotides, the CDR3 is TGTGCCAGCAGCGAACGAGGATATGAAAAACTGTTTTTT.

The chain is built from TRBV10-3 and TRBJ1-1, with D possibly TRBD1 on 5 matching bases. The ends were cut back, 5 bases at V and 7 bases at J, with 20 bases in the middle. In germline, CDR1 is ENHRY, CDR2 SYGVKD. This CDR3 has 15 residues. The CDR3 loop is CAISYDRASPVEAFF. Here the CDR3 DNA reads TGTGCCATCAGTTACGACAGAGCCTCGCCGGTTGAAGCTTTCTTT.

The rearrangement joins TRBV28 to TRBJ2-5; D gene ambiguous. V was cut by 6 bases and J by 5 bases, with 13 bases left in between. The length of the CDR3 is 13 residues. CDR1 is MDHEN and CDR2 is SYDVKM in the germline V gene. CDR3 sequence (DNA): TGTGCCAGCAGCCGAATAACTCAGGAGACCCAGTACTTC. This sequence encodes CASSRITQETQYF. Full variable domain (outside the CDR3, taken from reference TRBV28 and TRBJ2-5): DVKVTQSSRYLVKRTGEKVFLECVQDMDHENMFWYRQDPGLGLRLIYFSYDVKMKEKGDIPEGYSVSREKKERFSLILESASTNQTSMYLCASSRITQETQYFGPGTRLLVL.

This clonotype occurred a few times. The chain employs TRBV12-3 or TRBV12-4 and TRBJ2-5, with TRBD2 matching 11 bases. Germline trimming cut 6 bases from V and 2 bases from J; bases unmatched to any gene: 8. This CDR3 comprises 16 residues. CDR3: CASSPRLAGSQETQYF. In nucleotides, the CDR3 is TGTGCCAGCAGCCCTCGACTAGCGGGGTCACAAGAGACCCAGTACTTC.

Points on this clonotype: Sequence at one end of the junction differs from germline and may be a read error. The rearrangement uses TRBV12-3 or TRBV12-4 and TRBJ2-5; 9 positions match TRBD2. This CDR3 has 12 residues. The CDR3 here is CASSSGAGGHDF. The DNA for the CDR3 is TGTGCCAGCAGTTCGGGAGCGGGGGGCCATGACTTC.

The chain recombines TRBV6-6 with TRBJ1-1, with D possibly TRBD1 on 6 matching bases. Germline V gene lookup returns CDR1 MNHNY and CDR2 SVGAGI (reference sequence). V dropped 8 bases and J dropped 5 bases, with 12 bases sitting between them. The CDR3 contains 12 residues. The CDR3 DNA sequence: TGTGCCAGCCGCTCGAGGGGGACTGAAGCTTTCTTT. Protein sequence: CASRSRGTEAFF.